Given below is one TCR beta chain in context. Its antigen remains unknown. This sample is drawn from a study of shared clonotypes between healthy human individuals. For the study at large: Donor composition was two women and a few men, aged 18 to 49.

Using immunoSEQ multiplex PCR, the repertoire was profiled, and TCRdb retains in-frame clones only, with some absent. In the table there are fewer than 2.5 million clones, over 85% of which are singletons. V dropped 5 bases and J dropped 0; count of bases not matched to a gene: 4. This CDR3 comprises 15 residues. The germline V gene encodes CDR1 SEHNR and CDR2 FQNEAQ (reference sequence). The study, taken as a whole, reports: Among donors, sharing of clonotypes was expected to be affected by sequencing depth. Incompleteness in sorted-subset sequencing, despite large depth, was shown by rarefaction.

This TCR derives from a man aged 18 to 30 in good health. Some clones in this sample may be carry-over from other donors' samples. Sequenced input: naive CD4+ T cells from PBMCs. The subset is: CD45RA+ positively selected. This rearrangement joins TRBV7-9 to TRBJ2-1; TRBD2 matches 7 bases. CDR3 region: CASSKTSYSYNEQFF. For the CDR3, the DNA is TGTGCCAGCAGCAAGACTAGCTACTCCTACAATGAGCAGTTCTTC. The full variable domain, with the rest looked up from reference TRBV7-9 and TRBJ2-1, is DTGVSQNPRHKITKRGQNVTFRCDPISEHNRLYWYRQTLGQGPEFLTYFQNEAQLEKSRLLSDRFSAERPKGSFSTLEIQRTEQGDSAMYLCASSKTSYSYNEQFFGPGTRLTVL.